Following are 2 T cell receptor beta chains from one sample sequenced in a study of cytomegalovirus exposure and HLA in healthy donors. Both 60 Vbeta primers and 13 Jbeta primers went into the PCR. Profiled with immunoSEQ multiplex PCR; TCRdb holds only in-frame clones, not every one. The sample yields about 160,000 clones, 80% to 90% seen once. Sequencing was performed on PBMCs. These receptors were obtained from a woman aged 18 to 35 in good health and CMV-seronegative.

The chain uses TRBV10-2 and TRBJ1-2, with a weak D call TRBD1 (6 bases). This CDR3 comprises 12 residues. The V end was cut by 5 bases, the J end by 6 bases, with 10 bases between. Germline-derived CDR1 and CDR2 are WSHSY and SAAADI. CDR3 in amino acids: CASSRQEDGYTF. The DNA for the CDR3 is TGCGCCAGCAGTAGACAGGAAGATGGCTACACCTTC.

The chain links TRBV11-3 to TRBJ2-3, with D maybe TRBD2 (6 bases). Trimming shortened V by 1 base and J by 2 bases, and 7 bases separated the two germline ends. CDR3 length equals 14 residues. CDR1 SGHNT and CDR2 YENEEA come from the germline V gene. This CDR3 reads CASSLGRDTDTQYF. In DNA form, the CDR3 reads TGTGCCAGCAGCTTAGGGCGGGACACAGATACGCAGTATTTT.